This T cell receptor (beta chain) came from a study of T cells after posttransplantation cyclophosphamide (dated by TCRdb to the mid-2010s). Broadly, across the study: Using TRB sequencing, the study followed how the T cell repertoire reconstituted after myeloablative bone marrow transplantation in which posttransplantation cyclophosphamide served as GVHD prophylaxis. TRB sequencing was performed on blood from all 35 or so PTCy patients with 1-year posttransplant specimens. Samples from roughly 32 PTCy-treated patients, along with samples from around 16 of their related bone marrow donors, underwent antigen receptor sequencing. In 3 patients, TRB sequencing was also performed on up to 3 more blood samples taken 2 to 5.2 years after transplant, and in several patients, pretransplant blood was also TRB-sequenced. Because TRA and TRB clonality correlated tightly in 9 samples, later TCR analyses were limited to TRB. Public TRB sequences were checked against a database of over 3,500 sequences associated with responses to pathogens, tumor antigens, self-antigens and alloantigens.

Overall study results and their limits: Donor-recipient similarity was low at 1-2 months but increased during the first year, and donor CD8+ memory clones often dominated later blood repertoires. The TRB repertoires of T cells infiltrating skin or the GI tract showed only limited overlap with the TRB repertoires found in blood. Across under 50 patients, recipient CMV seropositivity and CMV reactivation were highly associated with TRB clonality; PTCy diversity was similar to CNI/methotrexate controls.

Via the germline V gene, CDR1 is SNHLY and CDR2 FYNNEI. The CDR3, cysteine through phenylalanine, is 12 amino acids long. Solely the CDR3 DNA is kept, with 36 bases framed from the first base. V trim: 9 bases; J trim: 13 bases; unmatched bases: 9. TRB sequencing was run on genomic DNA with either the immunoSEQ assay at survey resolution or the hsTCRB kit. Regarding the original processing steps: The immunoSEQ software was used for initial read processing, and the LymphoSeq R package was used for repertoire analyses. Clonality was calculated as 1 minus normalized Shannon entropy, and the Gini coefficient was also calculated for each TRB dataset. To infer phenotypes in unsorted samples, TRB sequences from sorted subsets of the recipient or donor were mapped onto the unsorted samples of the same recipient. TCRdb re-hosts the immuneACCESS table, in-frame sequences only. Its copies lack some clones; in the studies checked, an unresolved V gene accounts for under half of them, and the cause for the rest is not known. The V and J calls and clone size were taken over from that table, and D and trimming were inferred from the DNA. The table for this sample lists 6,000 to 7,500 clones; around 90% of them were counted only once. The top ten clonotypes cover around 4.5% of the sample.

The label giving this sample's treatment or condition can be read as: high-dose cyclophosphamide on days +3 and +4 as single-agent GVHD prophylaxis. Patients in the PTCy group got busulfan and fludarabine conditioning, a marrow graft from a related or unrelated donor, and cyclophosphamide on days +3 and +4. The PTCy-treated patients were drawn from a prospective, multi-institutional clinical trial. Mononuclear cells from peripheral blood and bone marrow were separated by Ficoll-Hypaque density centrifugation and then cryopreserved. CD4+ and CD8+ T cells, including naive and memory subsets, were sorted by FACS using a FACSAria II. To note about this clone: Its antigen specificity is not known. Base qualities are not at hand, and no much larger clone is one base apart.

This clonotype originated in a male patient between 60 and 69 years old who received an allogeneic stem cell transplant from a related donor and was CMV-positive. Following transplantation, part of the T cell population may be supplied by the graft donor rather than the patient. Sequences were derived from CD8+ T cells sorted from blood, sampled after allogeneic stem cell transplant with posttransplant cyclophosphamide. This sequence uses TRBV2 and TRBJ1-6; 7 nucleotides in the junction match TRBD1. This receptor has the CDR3 CASATGVAPLHF. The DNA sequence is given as TGTGCCAGTGCAACAGGGGTTGCCCCCCTCCACTTT.